Only a few counts were recorded for the clone carrying this TCR beta chain. The antigen remains undetermined. Data came from immunoSEQ multiplex PCR; TCRdb stores just in-frame clones and leaves some out. The sample has tens of thousands of clones, approximately 90% seen once. The data originate from a study of T cells in localized non-small cell lung cancer. Study findings and constraints: Researchers found a median 57 of the top 100 tumor clones in adjacent lung. Blood T cell density predicted longer survival; adjacent-lung clonality, shorter.

The CDR3 extends over 16 amino acids. V trimming: 3 bases; J trimming: 0 bases; junction bases outside the gene matches: 7. The V gene's germline CDR1 is SGHDT and CDR2 YYEEEE. The material sequenced was peripheral blood, taken before any cancer treatment. The receptor was derived from a woman aged 18 to 55 with stage III lung adenocarcinoma. The V call is TRBV5-6, the J call TRBJ1-1, with TRBD1 matching 8 bases. CDR3 in DNA: TGTGCCAGCAGCTGGGGGACAGGACTTATGAACACTGAAGCTTTCTTT. It specifies CASSWGTGLMNTEAFF. Full variable domain (outside the CDR3, taken from reference TRBV5-6 and TRBJ1-1): DAGVTQSPTHLIKTRGQQVTLRCSPKSGHDTVSWYQQALGQGPQFIFQYYEEEERQRGNFPDRFSGHQFPNYSSELNVNALLLGDSALYLCASSWGTGLMNTEAFFGQGTRLTVV.